The sequence of this TCR beta chain was determined in a study of blood T cell repertoires in COVID-19. The protocol was immunoSEQ multiplex PCR, while the TCRdb copy is restricted to in-frame clones and leaves out a portion. This table holds around 250,000 clones, around 89% found once. Input material: PBMCs or T cells enriched from blood (not recorded which). The TCR comes from a woman in her twenties or thirties with acute COVID-19.

The CDR3 DNA reads as TGTGCCAGCAGCTCCAAAGTGGGCGGGCCCAACACAGATACGCAGTATTTT. Protein sequence: CASSSKVGGPNTDTQYF. The V gene is TRBV7-2, the J gene TRBJ2-3, with D maybe TRBD2 (5 bases). The CDR3 sequence is 17 residues long. Trimming took off 4 bases at V and 2 bases at J, with 19 bases between the two ends. Germline-derived CDR1 and CDR2 are SGHTA and FQGNSA.